This T cell receptor (beta chain) was identified during a study of early T cells in non-severe SARS-CoV-2 infection. Study in general: Sequencing of bulk RNA from unsorted whole blood was done, without chain pairing.

The sample holds many counts of this clonotype. The antigen is not known. Unique molecular identifiers were attached to individual cDNA molecules. TCRdb reprocessed the 5' RACE reads with MiXCR, giving one entry per CDR3 protein. This sample has about 80,000 distinct CDR3 sequences, with around 10% found just once. The CDR3 covers 14 residues. The germline V gene encodes CDR1 ENHRY and CDR2 SYGVKD. With 5 bases clipped from V and 4 bases from J, the junction kept 7 bases outside the gene matches. Study-wide results and limits: The study's VDJdb matching favored anti-spike CD8 responses and missed private and CD4 specificities.

The sample taken for sequencing was whole blood. The chain is built from TRBV10-3 and TRBJ1-1, with 7 bases fitting TRBD1. The TCR was taken from an adult who was a healthcare worker with PCR-confirmed SARS-CoV-2 infection or an uninfected control (not recorded which). CDR3 nucleotides: TGTGCCATCAGTTACGACAGGGTAGGCACTGAAGCTTTCTTT. It is translated as CAISYDRVGTEAFF.